These 22 T cell receptor beta chains share one sample of origin, sequenced in a study of cytomegalovirus exposure and HLA in healthy donors. Both 60 Vbeta primers and 13 Jbeta primers went into the PCR. Method: immunoSEQ multiplex PCR; TCRdb's copy keeps in-frame clones and lacks some. The sample records 150,000 to 160,000 clones, about 85% being singletons. Sequencing used PBMCs. These receptors originate from a woman younger than 35 in good health and CMV-seronegative.

The chain combines TRBV28 with TRBJ2-7; tentatively, D is TRBD1 (5 bases). The CDR3 is 15 amino acids. Germline V gene lookup returns CDR1 MDHEN and CDR2 SYDVKM. Trimming took 1 base from V and 2 from J, leaving 12 bases between them. The CDR3 region has the DNA TGTGCCAGCAGTTTATCGCAGGGTGGTACCTACGAGCAGTACTTC. Translation gives CASSLSQGGTYEQYF.

This chain joins TRBV9 and TRBJ2-2, with 7 bases aligning to TRBD2. The CDR3 is made up of 16 amino acids. The germline CDR1 and CDR2 sequences are SGDLS and YYNGEE. The V segment lost 4 bases and the J segment 2 bases; nucleotides outside the gene matches: 8. The CDR3 DNA sequence: TGTGCCAGCAGCCTTACCGGGACTACCAACACCGGGGAGCTGTTTTTT. Residues: CASSLTGTTNTGELFF.

The chain is built from TRBV30 and TRBJ1-5; 7 bases agree with TRBD1. Per germline, CDR1 GTSNPN and CDR2 SVGIG (reference sequence). Trimming cost V 4 bases and J 4 bases; bases outside gene matches: 4. This CDR3 contains 13 residues. The CDR3 nucleotides read TGTGCCTGGAATGCAGGGGGGAATCAGCCCCAGCATTTT. Translating gives CAWNAGGNQPQHF.

This chain connects TRBV7-2 to TRBJ2-2; D uncertain. The CDR3 covers 13 residues. Germline V gene data show CDR1 as SGHTA and CDR2 as FQGNSA. The V end was cut by 4 bases, the J end by 4 bases, with 7 bases between. In DNA, the CDR3 is TGTGCCAGCAGCTCAGGTACCACCGGGGAGCTGTTTTTT. This codes for CASSSGTTGELFF.

The J gene is TRBJ1-2, the V gene TRBV5-4; 10 bases match TRBD1. Germline V gene sequence: CDR1 SGHNT, CDR2 YYREEE (reference sequence). Trimming took 0 bases from V and 4 from J; bases not matched to a gene: 0. There are 14 residues in the CDR3. CDR3 protein: CASSLGQGAYGYTF. Here the CDR3 DNA reads TGTGCCAGCAGCTTGGGACAGGGGGCCTATGGCTACACCTTC.

The rearrangement uses TRBV27 and TRBJ2-4; tentative D call: TRBD2 (11 bases). Trimming pared 5 bases from V and 0 bases from J, leaving 38 bases between. Germline V gene sequence: CDR1 MNHEY, CDR2 SMNVEV (reference sequence). CDR3 length: 24 residues. CDR3 sequence (DNA): TGTGCCAGCAGTCTCCCCTCGGGACAGGGGAACGTGACTAGCGGGACACTAGCCAAAAACATTCAGTACTTC. Translating gives CASSLPSGQGNVTSGTLAKNIQYF.

This chain links TRBV27 with TRBJ2-1, with TRBD2 identical over 7 bases. V lost 4 bases to trimming and J lost 15 bases; unmatched junction nucleotides: 9. CDR3 length: 12 residues. From germline, CDR1 is MNHEY and CDR2 SMNVEV (reference sequence). CDR3 residues: CASSSPGGRGFF. CDR3 nucleotides: TGTGCCAGCAGTTCCCCTGGAGGGAGGGGGTTCTTC.

This chain connects TRBV4-1 to TRBJ2-7; 8 nucleotides align to TRBD2. From germline, CDR1 is MGHRA and CDR2 YSYEKL. The ends lost 0 bases at V and 4 bases at J; junction bases unmatched: 8. The length of the CDR3 is 16 residues. The DNA for the CDR3 is TGCGCCAGCAGCCAAGATGGTCTAGCGGGTTCTTACGAGCAGTACTTC. Amino acids: CASSQDGLAGSYEQYF.

The chain combines TRBV5-4 with TRBJ2-7, with a possible D match to TRBD1 (6 bases). The V gene's germline CDR1 is SGHNT and CDR2 YYREEE (reference sequence). The CDR3 has 13 residues. V was shortened by 5 bases and J by 6 bases, with 15 bases between the two germline ends. The CDR3 nucleotides read TGTGCCAGCAGTCAACGGCAGGGGACCGAGCAGTACTTC. It yields the protein CASSQRQGTEQYF.

CDR3 in DNA: TGTGCCAGCAGTTTAGCCGGGAGCAGCTCCTACGAGCAGTACTTC. Protein product: CASSLAGSSSYEQYF. The chain couples TRBV28 to TRBJ2-7, with D maybe TRBD2 (6 bases). Trimming took off 2 bases at V and 0 bases at J, with 11 bases between the two ends. The CDR3 extends over 15 amino acids. Germline V gene data show CDR1 as MDHEN and CDR2 as SYDVKM.

The rearrangement links TRBV13 to TRBJ2-3; 13 bases map to TRBD2. Germline CDR1 and CDR2: PRHDT and FYEKMQ (reference sequence). The ends lost 0 bases at V and 4 bases at J; junction bases unmatched: 4. The CDR3 has 17 residues. The CDR3 coding sequence is TGTGCCAGCAGCTTAGGGACTAGCGGGGGGTGGTCAGATACGCAGTATTTT. Residues: CASSLGTSGGWSDTQYF. The whole variable domain, remainder taken from reference TRBV13 and TRBJ2-3, is AAGVIQSPRHLIKEKRETATLKCYPIPRHDTVYWYQQGPGQDPQFLISFYEKMQSDKGSIPDRFSAQQFSDYHSELNMSSLELGDSALYFCASSLGTSGGWSDTQYFGPGTRLTVL.

The chain links TRBV12-5 to TRBJ1-3, with D hard to call. V was shortened by 3 bases and J by 0 bases, with 12 bases between the two germline ends. CDR1 and CDR2 (germline): LGHNT, FRNRAP. The CDR3 consists of 16 residues. Written as DNA, the CDR3 is TGTGCTAGTGGTTTAACGGTCCCTCACTCTGGAAACACCATATATTTT. Amino acids: CASGLTVPHSGNTIYF.

The genes are TRBV5-6 and TRBJ1-2; D remains ambiguous. V was pared by 5 bases and J by 1 base, with 18 bases between. The CDR3 contains 16 residues. CDR1 is SGHDT, CDR2 YYEEEE, per germline. The CDR3 DNA reads TGTGCCAGCAGTCAAGAGGGCTCACCCATTAACTATGGCTACACCTTC. It translates to CASSQEGSPINYGYTF.

This chain uses TRBV7-8 with TRBJ2-5; 7 nucleotides line up with TRBD1. Germline-derived CDR1 and CDR2 are SGHVS and FQNEAQ. The CDR3 sequence is 15 residues long. The V and J ends lost 1 base and 1 base, in that order; junction bases with no gene match: 3. Written as DNA, the CDR3 is TGTGCCAGCAGCTTAGTAGGGGGCTTCCAAGAGACCCAGTACTTC. Protein product: CASSLVGGFQETQYF.

The rearrangement uses TRBV11-3 and TRBJ2-3, with D hard to call. CDR3 length equals 15 residues. Germline V gene sequence: CDR1 SGHNT, CDR2 YENEEA. Trimming cost V 1 base and J 6 bases, with 14 bases left between them. The CDR3 reads CASSLGVENADTQYF. CDR3 nucleotides: TGTGCCAGCAGCTTAGGAGTCGAGAACGCTGATACGCAGTATTTT.

The chain is built from TRBV15 and TRBJ1-6; 7 positions agree with TRBD1. CDR1 is LNHNV and CDR2 is YYDKDF in the germline V gene (reference sequence). Trimming removed 4 bases from V and 9 bases from J; junction bases left unmatched: 3. The CDR3 loop spans 13 amino acids. This CDR3 is CATSNRGGSPLHF. CDR3 bases: TGTGCCACCAGCAACAGGGGCGGTTCACCCCTCCACTTT.

This clone was observed a single time. This chain connects TRBV5-1 to TRBJ1-2; 9 nucleotides align to TRBD1. This CDR3 comprises 15 residues. The V segment lost 0 bases and the J segment 8 bases; nucleotides outside the gene matches: 8. Germline CDR1 reads SGHRS; CDR2 reads YFSETQ. CDR3 amino acids: CASSLDSGQGQGYTF. For the CDR3, the DNA is TGCGCCAGCAGCTTGGATTCGGGACAGGGCCAAGGCTACACCTTC.

The rearrangement joins TRBV7-9 to TRBJ2-5, with D perhaps TRBD2 (5 bases). Trimming cost V 4 bases and J 4 bases, with 19 bases left between them. Germline V CDR1 and CDR2: SEHNR, FQNEAQ (reference sequence). The CDR3 totals 16 residues. The CDR3 bases are TGTGCCAGCAGCTCGCGCATAAAAATAGAGGGAGAGACCCAGTACTTC. Protein product: CASSSRIKIEGETQYF.

Concerning this clone: Within the sample, other DNA sequences also encode this same CDR3. The rearrangement links TRBV6-1 to TRBJ2-1; no clear D. V dropped 3 bases and J dropped 6 bases, with 15 bases sitting between them. The CDR3 extends over 15 amino acids. CDR1 and CDR2 from the germline V gene are MNHNS and SASEGT. CDR3: CASSDGVFIGNEQFF. Written as DNA, the CDR3 is TGTGCCAGCAGTGATGGAGTCTTTATAGGCAATGAGCAGTTCTTC.

This clone is a singleton in its sample. The CDR3 coding sequence is TGTGCCAGTAGTATAGGCGGCGACGAGCAGTACTTC. Translating gives CASSIGGDEQYF. J is TRBJ2-7 and V is TRBV19; no firm D call. This CDR3 region has 12 residues. Deletions cut 1 base from V and 5 bases from J, with 6 bases between. The V gene's germline CDR1 is LNHDA and CDR2 SQIVND (reference sequence).

The chain joins TRBV30 to TRBJ2-7, with a possible D match to TRBD1 (5 bases). Trimming stripped 1 base from V and 0 bases from J, with 10 bases between. The CDR3 is 14 amino acids. Germline V CDR1 and CDR2: GTSNPN, SVGIG (reference sequence). The CDR3 nucleotides read TGTGCCTGGAGTGGAATCACAGGCTCCTACGAGCAGTACTTC. This gives the protein CAWSGITGSYEQYF.

The chain joins TRBV9 to TRBJ2-1; 9 nucleotides agree with TRBD2. The V segment lost 1 base and the J segment 4 bases; nucleotides outside the gene matches: 3. This CDR3 spans 15 amino acids. Per the germline V gene, CDR1 is SGDLS and CDR2 is YYNGEE. CDR3: CASSVSAGGYNEQFF. In nucleotides, the CDR3 is TGTGCCAGCAGCGTATCCGCGGGGGGGTACAATGAGCAGTTCTTC.